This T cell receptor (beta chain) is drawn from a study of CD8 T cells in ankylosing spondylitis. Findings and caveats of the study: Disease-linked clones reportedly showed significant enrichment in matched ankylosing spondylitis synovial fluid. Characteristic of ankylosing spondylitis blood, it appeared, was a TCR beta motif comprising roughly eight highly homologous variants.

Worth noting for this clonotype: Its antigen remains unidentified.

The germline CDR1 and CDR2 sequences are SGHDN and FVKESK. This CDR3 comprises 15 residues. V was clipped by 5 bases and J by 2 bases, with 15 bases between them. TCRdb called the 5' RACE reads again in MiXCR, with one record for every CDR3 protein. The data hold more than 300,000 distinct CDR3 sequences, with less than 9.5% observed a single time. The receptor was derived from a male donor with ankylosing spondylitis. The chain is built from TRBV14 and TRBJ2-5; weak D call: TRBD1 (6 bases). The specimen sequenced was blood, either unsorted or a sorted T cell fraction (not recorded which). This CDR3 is CASSATAGVQETQYF. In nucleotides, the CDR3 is TGTGCCAGCAGCGCGACGGCAGGGGTACAAGAGACCCAGTACTTC.